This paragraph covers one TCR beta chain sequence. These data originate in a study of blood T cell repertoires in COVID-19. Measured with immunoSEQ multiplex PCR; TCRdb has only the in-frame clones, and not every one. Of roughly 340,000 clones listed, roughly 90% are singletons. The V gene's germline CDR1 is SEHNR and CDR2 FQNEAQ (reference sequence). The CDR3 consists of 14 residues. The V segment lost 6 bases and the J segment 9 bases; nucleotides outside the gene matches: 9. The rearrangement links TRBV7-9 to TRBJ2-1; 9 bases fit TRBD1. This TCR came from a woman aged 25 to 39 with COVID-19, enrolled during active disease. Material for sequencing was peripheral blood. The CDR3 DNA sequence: TGTGCCAGCAGTCCGGTCGGGACAGGGAGTGAGCAGTTCTTC. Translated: CASSPVGTGSEQFF.